The sequence of this T cell receptor (beta chain) was determined in a study of shared clonotypes between healthy human individuals. Only in-frame clones appear in the TCRdb table, and some are missing; sequencing was by immunoSEQ multiplex PCR. This table has over a million clones, about 96% appearing once. The CDR3 sequence is 16 residues long. Germline CDR1 is MNHNY and CDR2 is SVGAGI (reference sequence). The junction had 6 bases not matched to a gene; V was cut back by 2 bases and J by 1 base. This sequence was found in a man younger than 40 in good health. Sample: naive CD4+ T cells sorted from blood. Specified subset: CD45RA+ positively selected. The rearrangement links TRBV6-6 to TRBJ2-3; 7 bases are shared with TRBD1. The CDR3 bases are TGTGCCAGCAGTTACGGACAGGTTAAGGGCACAGATACGCAGTATTTT. It translates to CASSYGQVKGTDTQYF.